There are a few counts of the clone carrying this T cell receptor beta chain. What it binds is not known. With 3 bases removed from V and 5 bases from J, the gap between germline ends came to 12 bases. The V gene's germline CDR1 is SGHRS and CDR2 YFSETQ. The CDR3 runs to 14 residues. These data come from a study of T cell repertoires in cytomegalovirus infection. Across the study: Recently identified HLA-C-restricted and well-studied HLA-B-restricted CMV epitopes were used. Public TCR beta signatures indicated both CMV infection and matching HLA type. Overall study findings and caveats: CMV carriers with the relevant HLA were identified by cumulative public TCR beta family frequency. Dominating the ex vivo response were HLA-C-restricted CMV-specific TCR beta clonotypes.

TCRdb fed the reads into MiXCR, producing one record per CDR3 protein. The repertoire includes under 450,000 distinct CDR3 sequences, roughly 34% of them detected once, and approximately 12% sits in the top ten. The chain carries TRBV5-1 and TRBJ1-5; tentatively, D is TRBD1 (5 bases). This specimen was cultured PBMCs, taken from culture after CMV antigen stimulation. This receptor was identified in a human donor in good health (CMV status not recorded). Some clones in this sample may be carry-over from other donors' samples. The CDR3 here is CASSSGGVDQPQHF. The CDR3 DNA is TGCGCCAGCAGCTCCGGGGGGGTCGATCAGCCCCAGCATTTT.